This is a list of T cell receptor beta chains from one sample in a study of OX40 agonist ivuxolimab in advanced cancers. Assay: immunoSEQ multiplex PCR; the TCRdb copy retains only in-frame clones and omits some. The table has fewer than 85,000 clones, roughly 84% seen once. The material was CD4+ or CD8+ T cells sorted from blood, obtained in a trial of the OX40 agonist ivuxolimab. The source of these receptors is an adult with an advanced solid tumor such as melanoma, head and neck, liver or kidney cancer. Both conserved end residues are part of each CDR3. Fields, in order: CDR3 protein, J gene, D gene, V gene. A D gene is named only where the DNA matches it firmly.

CDR3: CATSSGALNYGYTF
J: TRBJ1-2
D: NA
V: TRBV15

CDR3: CAISEPRGPFNEQFF
J: TRBJ2-1
D: NA
V: TRBV10-3

CDR3: CASSLELSIGLTSSSGANVLTF
J: TRBJ2-6
D: TRBD2
V: TRBV5-1

CDR3: CAWSSMEAAEAFF
J: TRBJ1-1
D: NA
V: TRBV30

CDR3: CASSPFDSMNTEAFF
J: TRBJ1-1
D: NA
V: TRBV18

CDR3: CASRPRTGEGLNYGYTF
J: TRBJ1-2
D: TRBD1
V: TRBV27

CDR3: CASSSGQRTSTDTQYF
J: TRBJ2-3
D: TRBD1
V: TRBV5-8

CDR3: CATSKDRDEKLFF
J: TRBJ1-4
D: TRBD1
V: TRBV10-2

CDR3: CASSDGGQNTGELFF
J: TRBJ2-2
D: NA
V: TRBV6-4

CDR3: CASSPHSAIYEQYF
J: TRBJ2-7
D: NA
V: TRBV6-6

CDR3: CASSDRGLFSHMNTEAFF
J: TRBJ1-1
D: TRBD1
V: TRBV5-1

CDR3: CASSWPHGGRFNEQFF
J: TRBJ2-1
D: TRBD2
V: TRBV7-8

CDR3: CASSLVAGNQETQYF
J: TRBJ2-5
D: TRBD2
V: TRBV7-2

CDR3: CASSLAAGTGNTEAFF
J: TRBJ1-1
D: NA
V: TRBV5-1

CDR3: CASSLGQGAGDQPQHF
J: TRBJ1-5
D: TRBD1
V: TRBV5-6

CDR3: CASSVGPFNEKLFF
J: TRBJ1-4
D: NA
V: TRBV6-1

CDR3: CATSGGVPTDTQYF
J: TRBJ2-3
D: TRBD2
V: TRBV15

CDR3: CASSAPQGNTEAFF
J: TRBJ1-1
D: NA
V: TRBV25-1

CDR3: CASSLERFYEQYF
J: TRBJ2-7
D: NA
V: TRBV7-2

CDR3: CASSEFSGLGNEQFF
J: TRBJ2-1
D: TRBD2
V: TRBV25-1

CDR3: CASSFPTLRANYEQYF
J: TRBJ2-7
D: NA
V: TRBV5-5

CDR3: CASSQQGNTIYF
J: TRBJ1-3
D: NA
V: TRBV6-5

CDR3: CASSPNEGWSAYGYTF
J: TRBJ1-2
D: NA
V: TRBV18

CDR3: CASSPQDKSSGNTIYF
J: TRBJ1-3
D: NA
V: TRBV5-4

CDR3: CASSQEQSRSYNEQFF
J: TRBJ2-1
D: NA
V: TRBV4-1

CDR3: CSVRDRGLSDYGYTF
J: TRBJ1-2
D: TRBD1
V: TRBV29-1

CDR3: CASSLTGTGYNEQFF
J: TRBJ2-1
D: TRBD1
V: TRBV7-3

CDR3: CASSPREETQYF
J: TRBJ2-5
D: NA
V: TRBV18

CDR3: CSASSEREQFF
J: TRBJ2-1
D: NA
V: TRBV20-1